A single sample is the source of the 29 T cell receptor beta chains below, sequenced in a study of shared clonotypes between healthy human individuals. Assay used: immunoSEQ multiplex PCR; TCRdb lists only in-frame clones, some missing. The sample records 2 million to 2.5 million clones, roughly 93% being singletons. The sequencing input was naive CD4+ T cells from PBMCs. Sample subset: CD45RA+ positively selected. All receptors derive from a man aged 18 to 29 in good health. Some clones in this sample may be carry-over from other donors' samples.

The V call is TRBV5-1, the J call TRBJ2-7, with TRBD2 matching 7 bases. CDR3 length equals 14 residues. From germline, CDR1 is SGHRS and CDR2 YFSETQ. Trimming cost V 4 bases and J 2 bases; bases outside gene matches: 6. The DNA for the CDR3 is TGCGCCAGCAGCCCTGAAGGACTAGCCTACGAGCAGTACTTC. It yields the protein CASSPEGLAYEQYF.

The chain couples TRBV7-2 to TRBJ1-2; possible D gene TRBD1, 5 bases. The CDR3 covers 14 residues. Trimming shortened V by 5 bases and J by 4 bases, and 14 bases separated the two germline ends. CDR1 and CDR2 from the germline V gene are SGHTA and FQGNSA. As DNA, the CDR3 is TGTGCCAGCAGCGCAGACCCAGGGAGCTATGGCTACACCTTC. Translated: CASSADPGSYGYTF.

As to this clone: Other nucleotide sequences from this sample produce the same CDR3. This chain links TRBV7-7 with TRBJ2-3; D not certain. The CDR3 covers 13 residues. Between the trimmed V and J ends, which lost 1 base and 1 base, there was a span of 3 bases. CDR1 is SSHAT, CDR2 FNYEAQ, per germline (reference sequence). The CDR3: CASSLVGTDTQYF. The DNA for the CDR3 is TGTGCCAGCAGCTTAGTTGGCACAGATACGCAGTATTTT.

V and J are TRBV28 and TRBJ2-1, with a tentative D call TRBD1 (8 bases). CDR1 is MDHEN, CDR2 SYDVKM, per germline. The CDR3 is made up of 14 amino acids. Between the trimmed V and J ends, which lost 10 bases and 7 bases, there was a span of 20 bases. CDR3 DNA: TGTGCCACCACCCAGAACAGGGGGGGTAATGAGCAGTTCTTC. Translation gives CATTQNRGGNEQFF.

This sequence joins TRBV19 and TRBJ1-1, with a possible D match to TRBD1 (6 bases). V lost 5 bases and J lost 4, with 14 bases in between. This CDR3 comprises 14 residues. The V gene's germline CDR1 is LNHDA and CDR2 SQIVND (reference sequence). This CDR3 is CASSFTGLSTEAFF. CDR3 DNA sequence: TGTGCCAGTAGTTTCACAGGGCTCAGCACTGAAGCTTTCTTT.

The chain carries TRBV5-5 and TRBJ1-2; D unresolved. The germline V gene encodes CDR1 SGHKS and CDR2 YYEKEE (reference sequence). V lost 3 bases and J 4 bases, leaving 10 bases between the germline ends. This CDR3 region has 13 residues. The CDR3 DNA reads as TGTGCCAGCAGCTCGGAGGTGCTCTATGGCTACACCTTC. It is translated as CASSSEVLYGYTF.

The chain is built from TRBV28 and TRBJ2-7; either TRBD1 or TRBD2 may fit D (5 bases each). The CDR3 spans 15 residues. Germline CDR1 is MDHEN and CDR2 is SYDVKM. The germline V and J ends were trimmed by 2 bases and 2 bases, with 13 bases remaining between them. The CDR3 spells CASSLQALGAYEQYF. The CDR3 DNA sequence: TGTGCCAGCAGTTTACAGGCCCTGGGGGCCTACGAGCAGTACTTC. The complete variable domain, with remaining parts taken from reference TRBV28 and TRBJ2-7, reads DVKVTQSSRYLVKRTGEKVFLECVQDMDHENMFWYRQDPGLGLRLIYFSYDVKMKEKGDIPEGYSVSREKKERFSLILESASTNQTSMYLCASSLQALGAYEQYFGPGTRLTVT.

The V gene is TRBV5-1, the J gene TRBJ1-2; D is uncertain. V was trimmed by 6 bases and J by 4 bases, leaving 10 bases between them. The CDR3 loop spans 12 amino acids. Germline values: CDR1 SGHRS, CDR2 YFSETQ. Written as DNA, the CDR3 is TGCGCCAGCAAATACGGCAGCTATGGCTACACCTTC. It is translated as CASKYGSYGYTF.

The CDR3: CASSSTGGAETQYF. The DNA for the CDR3 is TGTGCCAGCAGCTCGACAGGGGGCGCGGAGACCCAGTACTTC. V usage is TRBV7-3 and J usage is TRBJ2-5; 10 nucleotides line up with TRBD1. CDR1 and CDR2 from the germline V gene are SGHTA and FQGTGA. The junction had 4 bases not matched to a gene; V was cut back by 4 bases and J by 5 bases. This CDR3 contains 14 residues.

The chain uses TRBV4-1 and TRBJ2-1; 10 bases line up with TRBD1. Trimming at V came to 4 bases and at J to 6 bases, leaving 6 bases not matched to a gene. The V gene's germline CDR1 is MGHRA and CDR2 YSYEKL. The CDR3 has 15 residues. The CDR3 loop reads CASSPTGTGVNEQFF. The CDR3 DNA reads TGCGCCAGCAGCCCCACGGGGACAGGGGTCAATGAGCAGTTCTTC.

The chain couples TRBV10-3 to TRBJ2-7; D may be TRBD1 or TRBD2 (5 bases each). Germline-derived CDR1 and CDR2 are ENHRY and SYGVKD. V was clipped by 3 bases and J by 4 bases, with 10 bases between them. This CDR3 spans 13 amino acids. As DNA, the CDR3 is TGTGCCATCAGTGATACGGGGCGGTACGAGCAGTACTTC. Its translation: CAISDTGRYEQYF.

The chain couples TRBV5-1 to TRBJ2-2; D gene uncertain. The CDR3 is 15 residues long. The V and J ends lost 6 bases and 0 bases respectively, with 12 bases between them. Germline CDR1 SGHRS, CDR2 YFSETQ. The CDR3 region has the DNA TGCGCCAGCAATTTGCACAGCGCGAACACCGGGGAGCTGTTTTTT. It translates to CASNLHSANTGELFF. Full variable domain (missing parts from reference TRBV5-1 and TRBJ2-2): KAGVTQTPRYLIKTRGQQVTLSCSPISGHRSVSWYQQTPGQGLQFLFEYFSETQRNKGNFPGRFSGRQFSNSRSEMNVSTLELGDSALYLCASNLHSANTGELFFGEGSRLTVL.

The rearrangement joins TRBV5-1 to TRBJ2-5; TRBD2 might be the D (6 bases). The V and J ends lost 3 bases and 3 bases respectively, with 15 bases between them. The CDR3 extends over 15 amino acids. Germline V gene data show CDR1 as SGHRS and CDR2 as YFSETQ. Here the CDR3 reads CASSSLPGVEETQYF. CDR3 nucleotide sequence: TGCGCCAGCAGCTCCCTTCCGGGAGTGGAAGAGACCCAGTACTTC.

The V call is TRBV25-1, the J call TRBJ1-1, with 9 positions matching TRBD1. The junction had 5 bases not matched to a gene; V was cut back by 5 bases and J by 1 base. The CDR3 loop spans 15 amino acids. CDR1 MGHDK and CDR2 SYGVNS come from the germline V gene. The CDR3 here is CASSTPTGGNTEAFF. In DNA form, the CDR3 reads TGTGCCAGCAGTACCCCGACAGGGGGGAACACTGAAGCTTTCTTT.

The chain employs TRBV4-1 and TRBJ1-3; TRBD1 matches at 7 bases. CDR3 length: 18 amino acids. Per the germline V gene, CDR1 is MGHRA and CDR2 is YSYEKL. The J segment lost 0 bases and the V segment lost 2 bases, leaving 10 bases of the junction unmatched. The CDR3 is CASSQRGRQGPSGNTIYF. The CDR3 DNA follows: TGCGCCAGCAGCCAAAGGGGAAGACAGGGACCCTCTGGAAACACCATATATTTT.

The chain has TRBV6-5 and TRBJ1-3; TRBD1 is a possible D gene (5 bases). The ends were cut back, 7 bases at V and 4 bases at J, with 14 bases in the middle. CDR1 is MNHEY and CDR2 is SVGAGI in the germline V gene. The CDR3 contains 14 residues. The CDR3 nucleotides read TGTGCCAGCATTGCCTCGACAGCCGGAAACACCATATATTTT. Its protein is CASIASTAGNTIYF.

This clone occurred once. The chain couples TRBV18 to TRBJ2-7; 9 bases fit TRBD1. This CDR3 comprises 14 residues. Germline CDR1 and CDR2: KGHSH and LQKENI. Trimming removed 3 bases from V and 5 bases from J; junction bases left unmatched: 5. CDR3 region: CASSPKTGGDEQYF. In DNA, the CDR3 is TGTGCCAGCTCACCTAAAACAGGGGGCGACGAGCAGTACTTC.

This chain links TRBV4-1 with TRBJ2-3; D could derive from TRBD1 or TRBD2 (5 bases each). Germline lookup yields CDR1 MGHRA and CDR2 YSYEKL. The V gene lost 2 bases and the J gene lost 2 bases, with 17 bases spanning the gap. The CDR3 is made up of 17 amino acids. DNA of the CDR3: TGCGCCAGCAGCCAACTCCCAGTTGGGGGAGACACAGATACGCAGTATTTT. This translates into CASSQLPVGGDTDTQYF.

This chain joins TRBV5-1 and TRBJ2-2; the D gene is possibly TRBD2 (5 bases). The CDR3 loop spans 14 amino acids. V was pared by 0 bases and J by 6 bases, with 9 bases between. Germline-derived CDR1 and CDR2 are SGHRS and YFSETQ. CDR3 bases: TGCGCCAGCAGCTTGGGAGGGAAACCCGGGGAGCTGTTTTTT. It yields the protein CASSLGGKPGELFF.

The chain has TRBV28 and TRBJ1-6, with no clear D. The V gene's germline CDR1 is MDHEN and CDR2 SYDVKM. V shed 2 bases and J shed 7 bases, with 12 bases lying between them. This CDR3 comprises 15 residues. This chain's CDR3 is CASSLRRSGNSPLHF. The CDR3 DNA reads TGTGCCAGCAGTTTACGTCGGAGCGGGAATTCACCCCTCCACTTT.

This rearrangement joins TRBV7-6 to TRBJ2-3, with a tentative D call TRBD2 (7 bases). Per the germline V gene, CDR1 is SGHVS and CDR2 is FNYEAQ. This CDR3 contains 15 residues. The V end lost 3 bases, the J end lost 5 bases, and 15 bases lay between the germline ends. CDR3 DNA: TGTGCCAGCAGCTTGGGGGGGCAGAAAGGAGATACGCAGTATTTT. Translated, it gives CASSLGGQKGDTQYF. Drawing the rest from reference TRBV7-6 and TRBJ2-3, the complete variable domain is GAGVSQSPRYKVTKRGQDVALRCDPISGHVSLYWYRQALGQGPEFLTYFNYEAQQDKSGLPNDRFSAERPEGSISTLTIQRTEQRDSAMYRCASSLGGQKGDTQYFGPGTRLTVL.

CDR3 sequence reads: CASSRPGGDTQYF. CDR3 nucleotide sequence: TGTGCCAGCAGCCGACCGGGAGGAGATACGCAGTATTTT. The chain uses TRBV5-5 and TRBJ2-3; the match to TRBD2 covers 7 bases. V dropped 4 bases and J dropped 5; count of bases not matched to a gene: 4. This CDR3 is 13 amino acids long. Germline CDR1 reads SGHKS; CDR2 reads YYEKEE (reference sequence).

The chain couples TRBV5-1 to TRBJ1-2; 8 bases line up with TRBD1. CDR3 length: 15 residues. Germline-derived CDR1 and CDR2 are SGHRS and YFSETQ. The junction had 9 bases not matched to a gene; V was cut back by 0 bases and J by 8 bases. The CDR3 sequence is CASSLAKTGVGGYTF. The CDR3 DNA reads TGCGCCAGCAGCTTGGCAAAGACAGGGGTGGGCGGCTACACCTTC.

This clone was seen just once. CDR3 bases: TGTGCCAGCAGCCGATTCAGAGAATCCACTGAAGCTTTCTTT. Translation: CASSRFRESTEAFF. The chain employs TRBV14 and TRBJ1-1; unclear D gene. Per the germline V gene, CDR1 is SGHDN and CDR2 is FVKESK. The CDR3 is 14 residues long. Trimming took 4 bases from V and 4 from J, leaving 13 bases between them.

The chain is built from TRBV19 and TRBJ1-2; TRBD1 matches at 12 bases. This CDR3 has 16 amino acids. The V segment lost 7 bases and the J segment 0 bases; nucleotides outside the gene matches: 6. Looked up from germline, CDR1 is LNHDA and CDR2 is SQIVND (reference sequence). This chain's CDR3 is CASTGDRGRSNYGYTF. The CDR3, as DNA: TGTGCCAGTACCGGGGACAGGGGGCGATCTAACTATGGCTACACCTTC.

The rearrangement links TRBV6-6 to TRBJ2-5; D call uncertain. V dropped 2 bases and J dropped 4 bases, with 11 bases sitting between them. CDR3 size: 14 residues. The V gene's germline CDR1 is MNHNY and CDR2 SVGAGI (reference sequence). This chain's CDR3 is CASSYVGLGETQYF. The CDR3 region has the DNA TGTGCCAGCAGTTACGTCGGGCTGGGAGAGACCCAGTACTTC.

The chain couples TRBV7-6 to TRBJ2-7; 9 nucleotides match TRBD2. The V segment lost 6 bases and the J segment 2 bases; nucleotides outside the gene matches: 8. There are 15 residues in the CDR3. Germline loops: CDR1 SGHVS, CDR2 FNYEAQ. Here the CDR3 DNA reads TGTGCCAGCAGACCCGGACTAGCGATGACCTACGAGCAGTACTTC. As protein: CASRPGLAMTYEQYF.

For this clone: A read error may produce the germline difference seen at one junction end. The chain employs TRBV30 and TRBJ2-7; D may match TRBD1 or TRBD2 (5 bases each). CDR3 size: 14 residues. Germline lookup yields CDR1 GTSNPN and CDR2 SVGIG (reference sequence). CDR3 protein: CARSKRGVYDEQYF. CDR3 nucleotide sequence: TGTGCCCGGAGTAAGAGGGGAGTATACGACGAGCAGTACTTC.

The chain recombines TRBV14 with TRBJ2-7; D possibly corresponds to TRBD2 (7 bases). The V end was cut by 3 bases, the J end by 4 bases, with 31 bases between. The germline CDR1 and CDR2 sequences are SGHDN and FVKESK. This CDR3 has 20 residues. The DNA of the CDR3 is TGTGCCAGCAGCCATTGGGGAGGACAGCTTACCCCGGGGGGTGAGTACGAGCAGTACTTC. This translates into CASSHWGGQLTPGGEYEQYF.